This T cell receptor beta chain was recovered during a study of blood T cells in healthy people across ages (dated by TCRdb to between 2014 and 2017). In the study overall: In model experiments, roughly one uniquely barcoded TCR beta cDNA molecule per two T cells was captured by template switching. Two additional independent replicas of 1 million unique cDNA reads from the same blood draw were analyzed for two donors (one aged 18 to 29 and one aged 80 or older). Using deep sequencing normalized with unique cDNA molecular identifiers, the study measured how TCR beta repertoire diversity changes with age. To avoid experimental bias, donors of different ages were randomly spread across the sequencing lanes. Four age groups were formed from the donors: young (average 16 years), middle-aged (roughly 38), aged (over 55) and long-lived (82).

Details on this clonotype: Its antigen remains unidentified. No base quality values were provided; no much bigger clone lies one nucleotide off.

The receptor library was made with 5' RACE. Sequencing took place on an Illumina HiSeq 2500. A second about 7 to 12 cycle PCR used a sample-barcoded 5' primer and a J-beta primer mix. A template-switch 5' adaptor carrying 12 random nucleotides introduced a unique molecular identifier onto each TCR beta cDNA molecule. Each sample yielded at least 3 million CDR3-containing paired-end reads. All of the RNA was converted into first-strand cDNA using the Mint cDNA synthesis kit, with a TRBC-specific oligonucleotide serving as the primer. Following uracil-DNA glycosylase treatment, all cDNA underwent a first 18-cycle PCR with the universal primers M1SS and BC2_uni_R. Turning to the authors' computational methods: Normalization of each sample was performed by random selection of 1 million high-quality reads, each carrying a distinct molecular identifier. Instead of being binned into consensus sequences, reads that shared molecular identifiers were thrown out. MiTCR, set to a Q25 quality threshold and the strictest error-elimination algorithm, was used for CDR3 identification, clonotype clustering and error correction. A nonparametric unseen species model using Euler transformation provided a lower-bound estimate of total TCR beta diversity. The public reads were run again by TCRdb, first through fastp at Q25 and then through MiXCR, and only productive beta chains were kept. Each entry is one CDR3 protein sequence, shown with its most common DNA and genes. It is TCRdb's table, rather than the study itself, that gives the V and J calls and clone size. For this sample the table gives fewer than 750,000 distinct CDR3 sequences, of which more than 45% were detected only once. Around 24% of the sample lies in the top ten.

Donors were a few dozen systemically healthy Caucasian individuals from Russia aged 6 to 90 years. Roughly 11 milliliters of peripheral blood were drawn from each donor into EDTA-treated Vacutainer tubes. Ficoll-Paque density-gradient centrifugation was used to isolate PBMCs, with at least 6.5 million per sample. Trizol reagent was used to extract total RNA from PBMCs, with at least 5 micrograms per sample. Naive CD45RAhigh/CD27high T cell percentages were measured by flow cytometry on a PBMC aliquot from every donor. The CDR3, from cysteine to phenylalanine, totals 13 residues. CDR3 DNA is the only sequence kept; it has 39 bases, read in frame from the first base. Per the germline V gene (reference sequence), SGHAT is the CDR1 and FQDESV is the CDR2. Study-wide conclusions, independent of this receptor: Estimates of total diversity based on one million sequenced T cells were regarded as lower bounds and as underestimates. Since profiling was done on bulk unsorted PBMCs, naive and antigen-experienced compartments could not be conclusively compared. Donor CMV infection status was unknown, potentially confounding age-related changes in expanded clonotypes. Compared with the aged group, the long-lived group had more naive CD4+ T cells, fewer expanded clones and increased TCR diversity, a pattern suggesting age selection. A strong correlation was found between observed TCR beta diversity and the percentage of naive T cells measured by flow cytometry. Observed TCR beta diversity per million T cells fell roughly linearly with age, and a significant reduction was already apparent by age roughly 40.

Sequenced sample: blood. The receptor was isolated from an elderly man in good health. Recombination linked TRBV11-1 to TRBJ2-4; the junction holds 8 bases that match TRBD1. The DNA end is more similar to TRBJ2-7, so the J call may be wrong. In nucleotide form, the sequence is TGTGCCAGCAGGGGGGACAGGCTCTACGAGCAGTACTTC. This yields the protein CASRGDRLYEQYF.